A selection of T cell receptor beta chains follows, all from one sample in a study of T cells in Graves' hyperthyroidism and ophthalmopathy. MiXCR, applied by TCRdb to the multiplex PCR reads, yields one record per CDR3 protein. The sample includes some 570,000 distinct CDR3 sequences, about 14% of them seen just once. The specimen sequenced was blood. These receptors were obtained from a woman between 18 and 29 years old with Graves' ophthalmopathy. The CDR3 runs from the conserved cysteine through the conserved F or W. A D gene is named only where the DNA matches it firmly. Expanded clones get a size class; other rows say once, few or many, or leave the size out.

J gene,clone size,D gene,CDR3 length,V gene,CDR3 protein,CDR3 DNA
TRBJ2-1,few,.,13,TRBV7-2,CASSFRFNNEQFF,TGTGCCAGCAGCTTCCGATTTAACAATGAGCAGTTCTTC
TRBJ2-3,few,TRBD2,15,TRBV6-2/TRBV6-3,CASSYLGLAIDTQYF,TGTGCCAGCAGTTACCTCGGACTAGCGATAGATACGCAGTATTTT
TRBJ2-7,few,.,16,TRBV3-1,CASSQDIGQRSYEQYF,TGTGCCAGCAGCCAAGATATCGGGCAGCGGAGCTACGAGCAGTACTTC
TRBJ2-1,.,TRBD2,14,TRBV20-1,CSTDGTSANNEQFF,TGCAGTACCGACGGGACTAGCGCGAACAATGAGCAGTTCTTC
TRBJ2-3,.,TRBD2,16,TRBV11-2,CASSTRLAGAGDTQYF,TGTGCCAGCAGCACTCGACTAGCGGGAGCCGGTGATACGCAGTATTTT
TRBJ2-5,many,.,10,TRBV20-1,CSATQETQYF,TGCAGTGCTACCCAAGAGACCCAGTACTTC
TRBJ1-3,.,.,16,TRBV4-2,CASSPTTQNDGNTIYF,TGTGCCAGCAGCCCTACAACACAAAACGACGGAAACACCATATATTTT
TRBJ2-1,few,.,14,TRBV12-3/TRBV12-4,CASSFFLRYNEQFF,TGTGCCAGCAGTTTTTTCCTTCGGTACAATGAGCAGTTCTTC
TRBJ1-1,few,.,18,TRBV3-1,CASSRSDGLLRLDTEAFF,TGTGCCAGCAGCCGCTCGGACGGCCTGCTTCGGCTTGACACTGAAGCTTTCTTT
TRBJ2-1,.,TRBD2,19,TRBV4-2,CASSHNRAGGPHLYNEQFF,TGTGCCAGCAGCCACAACCGAGCGGGAGGGCCCCATCTCTACAATGAGCAGTTCTTC
TRBJ1-5,many,.,15,TRBV12-3/TRBV12-4,CASSLDVSSNQPQHF,TGTGCCAGCAGCTTGGATGTGAGTAGCAATCAGCCCCAGCATTTT